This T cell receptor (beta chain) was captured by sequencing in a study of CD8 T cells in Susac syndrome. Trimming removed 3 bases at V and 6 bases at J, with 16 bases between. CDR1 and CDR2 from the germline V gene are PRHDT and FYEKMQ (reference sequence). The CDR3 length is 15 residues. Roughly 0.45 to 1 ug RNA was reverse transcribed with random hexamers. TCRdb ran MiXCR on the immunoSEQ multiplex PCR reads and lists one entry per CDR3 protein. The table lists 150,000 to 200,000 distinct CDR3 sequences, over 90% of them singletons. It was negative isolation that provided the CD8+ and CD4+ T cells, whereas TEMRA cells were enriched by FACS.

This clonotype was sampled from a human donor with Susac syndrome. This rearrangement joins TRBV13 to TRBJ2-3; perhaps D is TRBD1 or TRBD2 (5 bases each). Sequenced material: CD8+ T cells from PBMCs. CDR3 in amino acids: CASSLPRDDFDTQYF. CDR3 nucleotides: TGTGCCAGCAGCTTGCCTAGGGACGATTTTGATACGCAGTATTTT.